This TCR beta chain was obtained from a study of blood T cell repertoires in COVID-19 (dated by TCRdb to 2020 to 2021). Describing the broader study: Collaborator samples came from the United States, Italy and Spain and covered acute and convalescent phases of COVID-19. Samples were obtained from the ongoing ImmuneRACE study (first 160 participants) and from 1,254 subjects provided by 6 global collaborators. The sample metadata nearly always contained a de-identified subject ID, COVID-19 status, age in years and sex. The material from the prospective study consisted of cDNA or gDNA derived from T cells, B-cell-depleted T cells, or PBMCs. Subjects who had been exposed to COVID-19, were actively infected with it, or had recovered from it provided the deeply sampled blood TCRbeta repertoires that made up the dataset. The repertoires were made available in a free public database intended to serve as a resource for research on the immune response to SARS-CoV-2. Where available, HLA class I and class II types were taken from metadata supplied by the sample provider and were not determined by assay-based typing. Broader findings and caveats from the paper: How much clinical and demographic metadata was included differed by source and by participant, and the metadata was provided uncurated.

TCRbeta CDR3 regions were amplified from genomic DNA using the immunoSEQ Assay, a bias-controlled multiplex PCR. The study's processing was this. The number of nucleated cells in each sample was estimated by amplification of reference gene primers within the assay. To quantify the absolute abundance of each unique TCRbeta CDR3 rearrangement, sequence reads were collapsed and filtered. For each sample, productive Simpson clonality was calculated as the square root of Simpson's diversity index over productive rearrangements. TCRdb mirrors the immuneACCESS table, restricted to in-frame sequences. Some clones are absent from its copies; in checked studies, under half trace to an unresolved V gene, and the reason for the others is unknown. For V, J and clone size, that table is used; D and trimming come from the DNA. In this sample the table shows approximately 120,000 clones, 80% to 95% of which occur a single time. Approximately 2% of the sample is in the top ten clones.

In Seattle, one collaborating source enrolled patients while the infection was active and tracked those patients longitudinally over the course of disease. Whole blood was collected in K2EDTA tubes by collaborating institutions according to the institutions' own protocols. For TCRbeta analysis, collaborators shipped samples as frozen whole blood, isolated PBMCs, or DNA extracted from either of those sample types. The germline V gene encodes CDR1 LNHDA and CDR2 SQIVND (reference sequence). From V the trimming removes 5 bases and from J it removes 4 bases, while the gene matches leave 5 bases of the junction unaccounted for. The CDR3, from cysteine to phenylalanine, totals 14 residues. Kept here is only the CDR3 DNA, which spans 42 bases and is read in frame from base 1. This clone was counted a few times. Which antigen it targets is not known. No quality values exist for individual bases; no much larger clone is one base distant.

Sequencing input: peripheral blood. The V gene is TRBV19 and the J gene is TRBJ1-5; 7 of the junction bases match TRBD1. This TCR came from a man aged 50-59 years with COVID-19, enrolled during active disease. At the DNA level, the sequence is TGTGCCAGTAGTCGGACAGGAAAAAATCAGCCCCAGCATTTT. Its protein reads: CASSRTGKNQPQHF.